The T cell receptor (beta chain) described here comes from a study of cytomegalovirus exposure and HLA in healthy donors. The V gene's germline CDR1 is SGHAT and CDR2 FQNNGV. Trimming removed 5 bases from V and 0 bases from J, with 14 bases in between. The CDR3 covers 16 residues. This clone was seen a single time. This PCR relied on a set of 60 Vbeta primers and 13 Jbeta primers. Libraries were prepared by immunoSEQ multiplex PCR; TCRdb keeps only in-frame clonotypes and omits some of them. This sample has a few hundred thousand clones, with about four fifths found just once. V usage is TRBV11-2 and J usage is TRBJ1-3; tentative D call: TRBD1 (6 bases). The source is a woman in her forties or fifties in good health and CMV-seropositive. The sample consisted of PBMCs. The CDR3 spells CASSTQRGSSGNTIYF. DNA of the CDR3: TGTGCCAGCAGCACACAAAGGGGGAGCTCTGGAAACACCATATATTTT.